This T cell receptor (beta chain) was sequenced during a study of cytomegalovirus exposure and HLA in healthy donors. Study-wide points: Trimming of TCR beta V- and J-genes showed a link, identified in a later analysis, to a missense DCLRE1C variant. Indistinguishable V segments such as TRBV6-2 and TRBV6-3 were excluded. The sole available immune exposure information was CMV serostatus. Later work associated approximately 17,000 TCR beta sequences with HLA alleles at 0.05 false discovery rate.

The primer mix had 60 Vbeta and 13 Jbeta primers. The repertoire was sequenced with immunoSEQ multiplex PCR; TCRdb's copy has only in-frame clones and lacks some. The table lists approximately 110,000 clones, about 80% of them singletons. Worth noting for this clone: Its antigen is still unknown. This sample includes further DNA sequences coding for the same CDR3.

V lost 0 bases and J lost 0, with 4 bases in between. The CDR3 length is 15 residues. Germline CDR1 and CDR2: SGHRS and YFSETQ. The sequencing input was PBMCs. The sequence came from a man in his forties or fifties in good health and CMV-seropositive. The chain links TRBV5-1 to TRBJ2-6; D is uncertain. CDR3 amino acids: CASSLDGSGANVLTF. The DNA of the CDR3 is TGCGCCAGCAGCTTGGACGGCTCTGGGGCCAACGTCCTGACTTTC.